The 10 T cell receptor beta chains reported below all come from one sample, sequenced in a study of cytotoxic CD8 clonotypes in ibrutinib-treated CLL. Clones were read by immunoSEQ multiplex PCR, and TCRdb kept only the in-frame ones, dropping some. The sample consists of 25,000 to 35,000 clones, roughly 60% of them appearing once. The sequencing here drew on PBMCs, taken before ibrutinib treatment. Receptors originate from a human donor with chronic lymphocytic leukemia.

The chain links TRBV6-6 to TRBJ2-5; 7 bases agree with TRBD1. Germline CDR1 MNHNY, CDR2 SVGAGI (reference sequence). V shed 6 bases and J 2 bases; nucleotides not matched to a gene: 3. This CDR3 spans 13 amino acids. CDR3 sequence: CASRTGQQETQYF. CDR3 nucleotides: TGTGCCAGCAGGACAGGGCAACAAGAGACCCAGTACTTC.

The chain is built from TRBV19 and TRBJ2-5; D possibly matches TRBD1 or TRBD2 (5 bases each). Germline-derived CDR1 and CDR2 are LNHDA and SQIVND (reference sequence). Trimming removed 6 bases at V and 2 bases at J, with 16 bases between. The CDR3 consists of 15 residues. In DNA form, the CDR3 reads TGTGCCAGTAGGACGATGGGGGACCTACAAGAGACCCAGTACTTC. Its protein product is CASRTMGDLQETQYF.

V and J are TRBV7-2 and TRBJ2-1; TRBD2 matches at 12 bases. V was clipped by 2 bases and J by 4 bases; unmatched bases: 0. The CDR3 consists of 15 residues. The germline V gene encodes CDR1 SGHTA and CDR2 FQGNSA. This CDR3 is CASSLTSGGYNEQFF. The CDR3 bases are TGTGCCAGCAGCTTAACTAGCGGGGGGTACAATGAGCAGTTCTTC.

This clone appeared once. The CDR3, as DNA: TGTGCCAGCAGCTTGACCGGGACACCGAATCAGCCCCAGCATTTT. It yields the protein CASSLTGTPNQPQHF. The chain is built from TRBV13 and TRBJ1-5, with a tentative D call TRBD1 (6 bases). Germline V CDR1 and CDR2: PRHDT, FYEKMQ (reference sequence). V shed 3 bases and J shed 4 bases, with 13 bases lying between them. The CDR3 runs to 15 residues.

This chain connects TRBV19 to TRBJ1-5; 7 nucleotides match TRBD1. The junction had 6 bases not matched to a gene; V was cut back by 9 bases and J by 1 base. CDR3 length: 14 residues. Germline-derived CDR1 and CDR2 are LNHDA and SQIVND (reference sequence). The DNA of the CDR3 is TGTGCCAGCCCCAGGGGGGGGAGCAATCAGCCCCAGCATTTT. Protein: CASPRGGSNQPQHF.

This clone is medium-sized within its sample. The chain uses TRBV11-2 and TRBJ2-2, with D perhaps matching TRBD1 (6 bases). The CDR3 covers 14 residues. The V and J ends lost 3 bases and 5 bases respectively, with 10 bases between them. Germline V gene sequence: CDR1 SGHAT, CDR2 FQNNGV. CDR3 DNA: TGTGCCAGCAGCTTCTACAGGGAAACCGGGGAGCTGTTTTTT. Translated: CASSFYRETGELFF.

This clone was detected a few times. The chain employs TRBV19 and TRBJ2-5; possible D gene TRBD1, 6 bases. The CDR3 contains 15 residues. The germline V gene encodes CDR1 LNHDA and CDR2 SQIVND (reference sequence). Trimming cost V 5 bases and J 2 bases, with 15 bases left between them. This CDR3 reads CASSLGTSMQETQYF. CDR3 nucleotide sequence: TGTGCCAGTAGTTTGGGGACATCGATGCAAGAGACCCAGTACTTC.

This clone was detected only a few times. The DNA of the CDR3 is TGTGCCAGCAGCCAAGTGGGGACAGGGCCGCATGGCTACACCTTC. Its protein is CASSQVGTGPHGYTF. The rearrangement uses TRBV14 and TRBJ1-2, with 9 bases fitting TRBD1. From germline, CDR1 is SGHDN and CDR2 FVKESK. The CDR3 spans 15 residues. With V trimmed by 1 base and J by 6 bases, 6 bases remained unmatched.

This CDR3 is CASSGGAEGKYEQFF. The CDR3 DNA is TGTGCCAGTAGTGGGGGGGCGGAGGGGAAATACGAGCAGTTCTTC. The V and J genes are TRBV19 and TRBJ2-1; D possibly corresponds to TRBD2 (7 bases). This CDR3 has 15 residues. From germline, CDR1 is LNHDA and CDR2 SQIVND (reference sequence). The V gene lost 5 bases and the J gene lost 10 bases, with 21 bases spanning the gap. Based on the CDR3 plus reference TRBV19 and TRBJ2-1, the full variable domain is DGGITQSPKYLFRKEGQNVTLSCEQNLNHDAMYWYRQDPGQGLRLIYYSQIVNDFQKGDIAEGYSVSREKKESFPLTVTSAQKNPTAFYLCASSGGAEGKYEQFFGPGTRLTVL.

J is TRBJ2-1 and V is TRBV6-1; D may match TRBD1 or TRBD2 (5 bases each). The CDR3 sequence is 16 residues long. V was trimmed by 3 bases and J by 7 bases, leaving 19 bases between them. Germline V gene sequence: CDR1 MNHNS, CDR2 SASEGT. The CDR3 DNA is TGTGCCAGCAGTGAGTCACCTCCTGCCTGGGGGAATGAGCAGTTCTTC. Translation: CASSESPPAWGNEQFF.